The 3 T cell receptor beta chains below all came from one sample that was sequenced in a study of blood T cells in healthy people across ages. Alongside a J-beta primer mix, a sample-barcoded 5' primer served in a second PCR lasting about 6 to 11 cycles. TCRdb fed the 5' RACE reads into MiXCR, producing one record per CDR3 protein. The profile shows roughly 1,300,000 distinct CDR3 sequences, 59% of them singletons. The specimen was blood. The source of these receptors is a man between 18 and 35 years old in good health.

The sample holds a few counts of this clonotype. The chain is built from TRBV25-1 and TRBJ1-4, with D hard to call. CDR1 is MGHDK, CDR2 SYGVNS, per germline. The CDR3 sequence is 16 residues long. V lost 0 bases, J lost 0 bases, and 8 bases lay in between. The CDR3 loop is CASSEYRASTNEKLFF. The CDR3 nucleotides read TGTGCCAGCAGTGAATATAGAGCCTCAACTAATGAAAAACTGTTTTTT.

The gene calls are TRBV4-1 and TRBJ2-7; 9 bases are a match to TRBD2. The germline gives CDR1 MGHRA, CDR2 YSYEKL. The trim removed 0 bases at V and 3 bases at J, leaving 9 bases unmatched. The CDR3 is 17 residues long. Here the CDR3 reads CASSQESVTSGNYEQYF. The CDR3 DNA reads as TGCGCCAGCAGCCAAGAAAGTGTGACTAGCGGCAACTACGAGCAGTACTTC.

V usage is TRBV4-1 and J usage is TRBJ2-7; TRBD1 is a possible D gene (5 bases). This CDR3 is 15 amino acids long. V was pared by 2 bases and J by 1 base, with 12 bases between. The germline V gene encodes CDR1 MGHRA and CDR2 YSYEKL. This CDR3 reads CASSQNPAGSYEQYF. CDR3 nucleotide sequence: TGCGCCAGCAGCCAAAACCCGGCAGGGTCCTACGAGCAGTACTTC.